These 30 T cell receptor beta chains were all obtained from the same sample, sequenced in a study of early T cells in non-severe SARS-CoV-2 infection. A single record per CDR3 protein comes from TCRdb applying MiXCR to the 5' RACE reads. The repertoire has roughly 99,000 distinct CDR3 sequences, approximately 12% of them found once; the top ten carry about 4.4%. The material sequenced was whole blood, taken at baseline. Receptors originate from an adult who was a healthcare worker with PCR-confirmed SARS-CoV-2 infection or an uninfected control (not recorded which).

The rearrangement links TRBV3-1 to TRBJ2-7; D is perhaps TRBD2 (5 bases). The CDR3 loop spans 15 amino acids. V shed 0 bases and J shed 3 bases, with 12 bases lying between them. CDR1 is LGHDT, CDR2 YNNKEL, per germline (reference sequence). The CDR3 DNA follows: TGTGCCAGCAGCCAAGATTGGAGCGGACTCTACGAGCAGTACTTC. It is translated as CASSQDWSGLYEQYF.

The chain uses TRBV20-1 and TRBJ2-7, with 7 bases matching TRBD1. The V and J ends lost 5 bases and 2 bases, in that order; junction bases with no gene match: 3. The CDR3 loop spans 12 amino acids. CDR1 DFQATT and CDR2 SNEGSKA come from the germline V gene (reference sequence). CDR3 bases: TGCAGTGCTCGGGGACAGACCTACGAGCAGTACTTC. Its translation: CSARGQTYEQYF.

This clonotype was detected many times. This rearrangement joins TRBV7-8 to TRBJ2-2; TRBD2 matches at 8 bases. After removal of 5 bases from V and 6 bases from J, the junction contained 14 bases not matched to a gene. CDR3 length equals 17 residues. Germline CDR1 SGHVS, CDR2 FQNEAQ. The CDR3 DNA follows: TGTGCCAGCAGCCCCCGGGAGGGGGGGGCGACCTCCGGGGAGCTGTTTTTT. This sequence encodes CASSPREGGATSGELFF.

This clonotype was seen only a few times. This chain joins TRBV6-5 and TRBJ1-2; perhaps TRBD1 as D (6 bases). The CDR3 totals 14 residues. The germline V gene encodes CDR1 MNHEY and CDR2 SVGAGI. The V and J ends lost 2 bases and 5 bases respectively, with 12 bases between them. The CDR3 sequence is CASSYRGRPYGYTF. CDR3 DNA sequence: TGTGCCAGCAGTTACCGGGGGCGCCCTTATGGCTACACCTTC.

The chain couples TRBV18 to TRBJ1-1; D is possibly TRBD1 (5 bases). V lost 8 bases to trimming and J lost 3 bases, with 16 bases between them. This CDR3 region has 14 residues. Germline lookup yields CDR1 KGHSH and CDR2 LQKENI. The CDR3 sequence: CASQGMVPDTEAFF. CDR3 in DNA: TGTGCCAGCCAGGGTATGGTACCTGACACTGAAGCTTTCTTT.

This clonotype was seen only a few times. The chain uses TRBV20-1 and TRBJ2-1; 10 positions match TRBD1. The V gene's germline CDR1 is DFQATT and CDR2 SNEGSKA (reference sequence). The junction had 18 bases not matched to a gene; V was cut back by 0 bases and J by 7 bases. The CDR3 is made up of 19 amino acids. In DNA, the CDR3 is TGCAGTGCTAGAGATGATTTAGGGGGACAGGGGTTTATTTTGAATGAGCAGTTCTTC. Its translation is CSARDDLGGQGFILNEQFF.

This clonotype was observed a few times. V and J are TRBV6-4 and TRBJ2-7; no firm D call. Between the trimmed V and J ends, which lost 5 bases and 2 bases, there was a span of 22 bases. Germline V CDR1 and CDR2: MRHNA, SNTAGT. The CDR3 is 17 amino acids. The CDR3 loop is CASSNPLPGSNPYEQYF. The CDR3 bases are TGTGCCAGCAGTAACCCTCTGCCAGGTTCCAACCCCTACGAGCAGTACTTC.

V is TRBV6-6 and J is TRBJ1-1; D remains unclear. In germline, CDR1 is MNHNY, CDR2 SVGAGI (reference sequence). Trimming took off 2 bases at V and 1 base at J, with 11 bases between the two ends. The CDR3 extends over 15 amino acids. The CDR3, as DNA: TGTGCCAGCAGTTACGGACTGCCCGCGAACACTGAAGCTTTCTTT. It specifies CASSYGLPANTEAFF.

The V and J genes are TRBV12-3 or TRBV12-4 and TRBJ1-1, with 7 positions matching TRBD1. The V segment lost 2 bases and the J segment 7 bases; nucleotides outside the gene matches: 13. CDR3 length equals 16 residues. The CDR3 spells CASSLSEGALSGEAFF. DNA for the CDR3: TGTGCCAGCAGTTTATCGGAGGGGGCGCTTTCCGGTGAAGCTTTCTTT.

This clonotype was counted many times. The chain recombines TRBV28 with TRBJ2-7; the match to TRBD1 covers 7 bases. The J segment lost 3 bases and the V segment lost 5 bases, leaving 7 bases of the junction unmatched. The length of the CDR3 is 14 residues. Germline loops: CDR1 MDHEN, CDR2 SYDVKM. DNA of the CDR3: TGTGCCAGCAGTCTGGGGACAGTTTACTACGAGCAGTACTTC. As protein: CASSLGTVYYEQYF.

The chain recombines TRBV13 with TRBJ1-2; perhaps TRBD1 as D (5 bases). CDR3 length: 13 residues. The V and J ends lost 2 bases and 7 bases respectively, with 11 bases between them. The germline V gene has CDR1 PRHDT and CDR2 FYEKMQ (reference sequence). CDR3 coding DNA: TGTGCCAGCAGCTTATATCAGGGAGCTGGCTACACCTTC. Protein: CASSLYQGAGYTF. The whole variable domain, remainder taken from reference TRBV13 and TRBJ1-2, is AAGVIQSPRHLIKEKRETATLKCYPIPRHDTVYWYQQGPGQDPQFLISFYEKMQSDKGSIPDRFSAQQFSDYHSELNMSSLELGDSALYFCASSLYQGAGYTFGSGTRLTVV.

Only a few counts were recorded for this clonotype. V and J are TRBV21-1 and TRBJ2-7; TRBD2 is taken as the D call from the table, unchecked against the DNA. TRBV21-1 is a documented pseudogene. The CDR3 runs to 17 residues. CDR3 amino acids: CASSKERSREHFYEQYF. CDR3 coding DNA: TGTGCCAGCAGCAAAGAGCGGTCCAGAGAACACTTTTACGAGCAGTACTTC.

V and J are TRBV28 and TRBJ1-1; D gene unclear. The V gene's germline CDR1 is MDHEN and CDR2 SYDVKM. Trimming took 5 bases from V and 0 from J, leaving 13 bases between them. This CDR3 is 15 amino acids long. CDR3 sequence: CASSRRDALNTEAFF. The CDR3, as DNA: TGTGCCAGCAGTCGACGCGACGCACTGAACACTGAAGCTTTCTTT.

The sample holds many counts of this clonotype. This chain connects TRBV9 to TRBJ2-1; D gene ambiguous. The V end was cut by 1 base, the J end by 7 bases, with 15 bases between. Per germline, CDR1 SGDLS and CDR2 YYNGEE. The length of the CDR3 is 15 residues. For the CDR3, the DNA is TGTGCCAGCAGCGTACTAGTGGCGCCCGGAAATGAGCAGTTCTTC. As protein: CASSVLVAPGNEQFF.

The sample holds many counts of this clonotype. The DNA for the CDR3 is TGTGCCAGCAGGGGGACGGACAGGCCCTACGAGCAGTACTTC. As protein: CASRGTDRPYEQYF. The gene calls are TRBV2 and TRBJ2-7, with 7 bases identical to TRBD1. V shed 6 bases and J 2 bases; nucleotides not matched to a gene: 7. The CDR3 totals 14 residues. Germline CDR1 reads SNHLY; CDR2 reads FYNNEI.

This clonotype was recorded many times. V and J are TRBV7-9 and TRBJ2-5; 14 bases agree with TRBD2. Trimming removed 5 bases from V and 4 bases from J; junction bases left unmatched: 12. This CDR3 has 18 residues. Germline V gives CDR1 SEHNR, CDR2 FQNEAQ (reference sequence). The CDR3 region is CASSADGRTSGGSETQYF. The CDR3 nucleotides read TGTGCCAGCAGCGCAGACGGACGGACTAGCGGGGGGTCAGAGACCCAGTACTTC.

V is TRBV7-9 and J is TRBJ1-2; 7 nucleotides match TRBD1. Germline lookup yields CDR1 SEHNR and CDR2 FQNEAQ (reference sequence). The CDR3 sequence is 15 residues long. The V segment lost 5 bases and the J segment 3 bases; nucleotides outside the gene matches: 9. CDR3 sequence: CASSPSPRGDYGYTF. In nucleotides, the CDR3 is TGTGCCAGCAGCCCGAGTCCCAGGGGGGACTATGGCTACACCTTC.

The chain is built from TRBV9 and TRBJ2-7; D remains ambiguous. This CDR3 region has 17 residues. Germline assignment: CDR1 SGDLS and CDR2 YYNGEE. V was trimmed by 0 bases and J by 2 bases, leaving 18 bases between them. In DNA form, the CDR3 reads TGTGCCAGCAGCGTAGAAAGCGACCCGACGTTCACCTACGAGCAGTACTTC. Protein: CASSVESDPTFTYEQYF.

This clonotype was seen a handful of times. The CDR3 nucleotides are TGTGCCAGCAGTCCACTCCTCCAGCGGTTGTACACCGGGGAGCTGTTTTTT. Translation gives CASSPLLQRLYTGELFF. This sequence joins TRBV12-3 or TRBV12-4 and TRBJ2-2; perhaps TRBD2 as D (5 bases). With 5 bases removed from V and 3 bases from J, the gap between germline ends came to 19 bases. The CDR3 covers 17 residues.

Here the CDR3 DNA reads TGTGCCAGCTCACCGACTCCGGACATAGCCACAGATACGCAGTATTTT. Protein product: CASSPTPDIATDTQYF. V and J are TRBV18 and TRBJ2-3, with D maybe TRBD1 (5 bases). V lost 3 bases to trimming and J lost 2 bases, with 15 bases between them. This CDR3 has 16 residues. Per germline, CDR1 KGHSH and CDR2 LQKENI.

In this sample, this clonotype turned up a few times. J is TRBJ2-4 and V is TRBV28, with D unclear. The CDR3 contains 14 residues. Trimming took 3 bases from V and 3 from J, leaving 9 bases between them. Germline CDR1 and CDR2: MDHEN and SYDVKM. The CDR3: CASSFGYFKNIQYF. In DNA form, the CDR3 reads TGTGCCAGCAGTTTCGGGTATTTCAAAAACATTCAGTACTTC. Complete variable domain (other parts from reference TRBV28 and TRBJ2-4): DVKVTQSSRYLVKRTGEKVFLECVQDMDHENMFWYRQDPGLGLRLIYFSYDVKMKEKGDIPEGYSVSREKKERFSLILESASTNQTSMYLCASSFGYFKNIQYFGAGTRLSVL.

Ten or more counts support this clonotype. The chain combines TRBV23-1 with TRBJ2-1; D is perhaps TRBD2 (5 bases). TRBV23-1 is an ORF; its function is uncertain. V lost 2 bases and J lost 6, with 14 bases in between. This CDR3 is 15 amino acids long. The CDR3 region is CASSQTDGGFNEQFF. CDR3 nucleotide sequence: TGCGCCAGCAGTCAAACGGACGGAGGATTCAATGAGCAGTTCTTC.

This clonotype was seen only a few times. V is TRBV5-5 and J is TRBJ2-2, with 7 bases aligning to TRBD1. There are 15 residues in the CDR3. CDR1 is SGHKS, CDR2 YYEKEE, per germline (reference sequence). With 4 bases clipped from V and 4 bases from J, the junction kept 7 bases outside the gene matches. As DNA, the CDR3 is TGTGCCAGCAGCCGGGACAGTCTGGGCACCGGGGAGCTGTTTTTT. It translates to CASSRDSLGTGELFF.

This clonotype occurred many times. The rearrangement joins TRBV28 to TRBJ2-5, with no clear D. The CDR3 is made up of 12 amino acids. With 2 bases removed from V and 5 bases from J, the gap between germline ends came to 6 bases. Germline CDR1 MDHEN, CDR2 SYDVKM. CDR3: CASSLVGETQYF. The CDR3 DNA follows: TGTGCCAGCAGTTTAGTTGGGGAGACCCAGTACTTC.

A few counts support this clonotype. The chain carries TRBV6-5 and TRBJ2-1; 7 bases match TRBD2. Looked up from germline, CDR1 is MNHEY and CDR2 is SVGAGI. The V and J ends lost 5 bases and 10 bases, in that order; junction bases with no gene match: 2. The CDR3 is made up of 11 amino acids. CDR3: CASSREEEQFF. The CDR3 DNA reads TGTGCCAGCAGTCGGGAGGAAGAGCAGTTCTTC.

This clonotype occurred a few times. This chain connects TRBV2 to TRBJ2-3; D gene uncertain. The V gene's germline CDR1 is SNHLY and CDR2 FYNNEI. Deletions cut 4 bases from V and 1 base from J, with 3 bases between. This CDR3 is 12 amino acids long. CDR3 protein: CASSVGTDTQYF. The CDR3 DNA reads as TGTGCCAGCAGTGTGGGCACAGATACGCAGTATTTT.

The chain combines TRBV6-1 with TRBJ2-7; 11 bases agree with TRBD1. The CDR3 is 12 amino acids. Trimming took 4 bases from V and 10 from J; bases not matched to a gene: 3. Germline V lookup: CDR1 MNHNS, CDR2 SASEGT. DNA of the CDR3: TGTGCCAGCAGTGGGGACAGGGGGGTACAGTACTTC. Its protein is CASSGDRGVQYF.

This clonotype was seen a few times. This chain joins TRBV28 and TRBJ2-1, with a possible D match to TRBD1 (6 bases). Trimming left V 1 base short and J 1 base short, with 11 bases between. Germline V gene sequence: CDR1 MDHEN, CDR2 SYDVKM. This CDR3 is 16 amino acids long. This CDR3 is CASSLFSQGSYNEQFF. DNA of the CDR3: TGTGCCAGCAGTTTATTTTCACAGGGATCCTACAATGAGCAGTTCTTC.

This clonotype appeared a few times. This sequence joins TRBV28 and TRBJ1-5, with D unclear. Germline V gives CDR1 MDHEN, CDR2 SYDVKM. This CDR3 is built from 15 residues. With 8 bases removed from V and 3 bases from J, the gap between germline ends came to 17 bases. CDR3 region: CASLPYGVPNQPQHF. In DNA, the CDR3 is TGTGCCAGCTTACCGTACGGGGTACCCAATCAGCCCCAGCATTTT.

This clonotype was counted between two and nine times. One end of the junction is discordant with germline, which a read error may explain. The chain is built from TRBV3-1 and TRBJ2-5, with 7 nucleotides matching TRBD1. The CDR3 consists of 13 residues. CDR1 is LGHDT and CDR2 is YNNKEL in the germline V gene (reference sequence). Written as DNA, the CDR3 is TGTGCCAGCAGCCACCGGGACAGACAGACCCAGTACTTT. This translates into CASSHRDRQTQYF.